This T cell receptor beta chain was sequenced during a study of response to subunit inactivated influenza vaccine. One entry per CDR3 protein, called by TCRdb with MiXCR from the RT-PCR reads. The table records some 600,000 distinct CDR3 sequences, about 15% of them present only once. This clonotype was seen ten or more times. This clonotype was obtained from a man aged 50-59 years who received an inactivated influenza vaccine. The sample consisted of PBMCs from blood, taken around 15 days before vaccination.

The CDR3 is CASSLGGGADIQYF. In DNA, the CDR3 is TGTGCCAGCAGCTTAGGGGGTGGGGCTGACATTCAGTACTTC. This chain joins TRBV7-8 and TRBJ2-4; D may be TRBD1 (5 bases). The CDR3 is made up of 14 amino acids. Trimming took off 1 base at V and 8 bases at J, with 12 bases between the two ends. Germline V gene sequence: CDR1 SGHVS, CDR2 FQNEAQ.